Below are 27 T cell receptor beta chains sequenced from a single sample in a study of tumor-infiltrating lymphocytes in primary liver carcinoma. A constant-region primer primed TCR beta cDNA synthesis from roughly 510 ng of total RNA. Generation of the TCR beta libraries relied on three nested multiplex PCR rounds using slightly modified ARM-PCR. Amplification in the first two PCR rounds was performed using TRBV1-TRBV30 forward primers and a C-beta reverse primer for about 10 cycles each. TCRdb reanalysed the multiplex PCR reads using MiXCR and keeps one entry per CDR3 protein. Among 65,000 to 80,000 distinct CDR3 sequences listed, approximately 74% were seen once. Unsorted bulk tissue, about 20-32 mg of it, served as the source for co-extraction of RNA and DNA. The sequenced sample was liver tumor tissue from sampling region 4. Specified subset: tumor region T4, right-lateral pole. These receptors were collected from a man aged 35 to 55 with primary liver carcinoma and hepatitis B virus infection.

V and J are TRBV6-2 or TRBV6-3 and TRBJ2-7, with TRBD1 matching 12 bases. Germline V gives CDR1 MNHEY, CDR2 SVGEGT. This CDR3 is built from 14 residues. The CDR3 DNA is TGTGGCAGTAATGGGGACAGGGGGCTCTACGAGCAGTACTTC. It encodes CGSNGDRGLYEQYF.

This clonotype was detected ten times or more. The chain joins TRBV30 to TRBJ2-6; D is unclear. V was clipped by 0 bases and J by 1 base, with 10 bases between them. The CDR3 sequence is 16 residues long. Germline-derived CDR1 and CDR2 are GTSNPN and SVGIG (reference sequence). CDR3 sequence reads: CAWSVPAISGANVLTF. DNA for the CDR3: TGTGCCTGGAGTGTACCAGCGATTTCTGGGGCCAACGTCCTGACTTTC.

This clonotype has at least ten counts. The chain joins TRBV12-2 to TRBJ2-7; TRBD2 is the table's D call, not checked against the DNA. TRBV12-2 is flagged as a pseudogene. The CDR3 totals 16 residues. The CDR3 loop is CASRPRDLGDYHEQYF. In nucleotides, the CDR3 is TGTGCAAGTCGCCCTAGGGATCTAGGAGACTATCACGAGCAGTACTTC.

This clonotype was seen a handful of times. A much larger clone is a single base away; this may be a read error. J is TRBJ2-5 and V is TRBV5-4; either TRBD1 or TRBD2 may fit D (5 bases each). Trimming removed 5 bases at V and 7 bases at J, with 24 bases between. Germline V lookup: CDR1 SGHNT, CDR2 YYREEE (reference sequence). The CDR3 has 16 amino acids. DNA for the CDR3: TGTGCCAGCAGAGTAGCCGGGGACCCAGTCTTGGGGACCCAGTACTTC. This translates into CASRVAGDPVLGTQYF.

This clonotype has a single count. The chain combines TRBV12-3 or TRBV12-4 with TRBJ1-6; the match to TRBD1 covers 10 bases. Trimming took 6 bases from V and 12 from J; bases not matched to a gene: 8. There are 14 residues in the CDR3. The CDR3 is CASSGAGQGIPLHF. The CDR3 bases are TGTGCCAGCAGCGGGGCGGGACAGGGGATACCCCTCCACTTT.

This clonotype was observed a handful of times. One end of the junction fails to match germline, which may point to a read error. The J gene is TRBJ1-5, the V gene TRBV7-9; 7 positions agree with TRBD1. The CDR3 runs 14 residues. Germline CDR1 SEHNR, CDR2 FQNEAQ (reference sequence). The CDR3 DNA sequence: TGTGCCAGCGGCTTATCCACAGGGGATCAGCCCCAGCATTTT. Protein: CASGLSTGDQPQHF. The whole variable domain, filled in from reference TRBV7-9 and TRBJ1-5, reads DTGVSQNPRHKITKRGQNVTFRCDPISEHNRLYWYRQTLGQGPEFLTYFQNEAQLEKSRLLSDRFSAERPKGSFSTLEIQRTEQGDSAMYLCASGLSTGDQPQHFGDGTRLSIL.

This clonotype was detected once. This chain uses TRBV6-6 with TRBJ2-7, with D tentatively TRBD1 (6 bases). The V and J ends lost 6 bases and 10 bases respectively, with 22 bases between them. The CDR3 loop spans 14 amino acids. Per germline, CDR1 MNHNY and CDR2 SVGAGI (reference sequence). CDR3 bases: TGTGCCAGCAGCCCCCACGTGGGTTCAGGGGAACAGTACTTC. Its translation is CASSPHVGSGEQYF.

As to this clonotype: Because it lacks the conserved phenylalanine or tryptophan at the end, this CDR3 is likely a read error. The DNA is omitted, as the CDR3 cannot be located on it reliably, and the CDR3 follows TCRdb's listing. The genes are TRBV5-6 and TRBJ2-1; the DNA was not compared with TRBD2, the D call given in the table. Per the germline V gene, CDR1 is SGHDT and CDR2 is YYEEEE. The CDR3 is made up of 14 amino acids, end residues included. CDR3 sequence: CASSLAGGPNEQLI.

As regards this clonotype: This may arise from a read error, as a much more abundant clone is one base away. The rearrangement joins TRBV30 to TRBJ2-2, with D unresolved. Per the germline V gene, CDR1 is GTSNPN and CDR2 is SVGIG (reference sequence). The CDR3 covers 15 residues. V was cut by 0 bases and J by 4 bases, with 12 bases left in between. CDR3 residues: CAWSVKPLPTGELFF. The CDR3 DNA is TGTGCCTGGAGTGTGAAACCTCTCCCCACCGGGGAGCTGTTTTTT.

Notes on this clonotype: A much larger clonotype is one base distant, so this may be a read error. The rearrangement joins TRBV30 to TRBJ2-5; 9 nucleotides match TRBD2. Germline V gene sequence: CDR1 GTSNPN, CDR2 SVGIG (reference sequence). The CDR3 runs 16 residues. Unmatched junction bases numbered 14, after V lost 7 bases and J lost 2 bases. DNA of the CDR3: TGTGCCTTTCACCACCGTACGACTAGCGGACAAGAGACCCAGTACTTC. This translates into CAFHHRTTSGQETQYF.

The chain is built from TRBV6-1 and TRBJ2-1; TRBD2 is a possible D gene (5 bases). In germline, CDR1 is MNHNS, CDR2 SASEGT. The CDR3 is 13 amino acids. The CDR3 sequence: CVSSEVGVDEQFF. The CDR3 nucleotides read TGTGTCAGTAGTGAAGTGGGAGTAGATGAGCAGTTCTTC.

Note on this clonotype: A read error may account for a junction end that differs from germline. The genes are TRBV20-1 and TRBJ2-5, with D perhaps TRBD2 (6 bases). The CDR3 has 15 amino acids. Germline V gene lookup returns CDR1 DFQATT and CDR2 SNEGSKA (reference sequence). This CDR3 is CSVRDVGGILETQYF. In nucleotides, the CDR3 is TGCAGTGTTAGAGATGTGGGAGGTATTCTAGAGACCCAGTACTTC.

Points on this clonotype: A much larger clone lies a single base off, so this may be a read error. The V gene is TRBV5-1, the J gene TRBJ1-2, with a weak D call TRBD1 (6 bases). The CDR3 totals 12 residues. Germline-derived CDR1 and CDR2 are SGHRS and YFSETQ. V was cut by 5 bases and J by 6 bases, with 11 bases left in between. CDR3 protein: CASRPQGNGYTF. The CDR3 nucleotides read TGCGCCAGCAGACCACAGGGTAATGGCTACACCTTC.

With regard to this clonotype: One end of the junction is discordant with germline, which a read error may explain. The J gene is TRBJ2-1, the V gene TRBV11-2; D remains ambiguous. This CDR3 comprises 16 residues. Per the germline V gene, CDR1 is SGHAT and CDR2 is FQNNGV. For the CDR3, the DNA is TGTGCCAACAGCTCGCGCCCCAGAGCGAGGATCTATGAGCAGTTCTTC. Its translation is CANSSRPRARIYEQFF.

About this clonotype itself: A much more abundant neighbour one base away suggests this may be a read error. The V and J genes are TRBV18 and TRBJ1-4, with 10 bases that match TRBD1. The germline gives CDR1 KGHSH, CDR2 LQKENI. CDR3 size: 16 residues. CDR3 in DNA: TGTGCCGGCTCACCGATCCCGGGACAGGGGAATGAAAAACTGTTTTTT. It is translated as CAGSPIPGQGNEKLFF.

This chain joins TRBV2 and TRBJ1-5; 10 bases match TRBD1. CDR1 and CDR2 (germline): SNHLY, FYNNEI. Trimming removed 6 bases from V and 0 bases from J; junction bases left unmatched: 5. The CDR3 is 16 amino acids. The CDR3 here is CASRADRGNSNQPQHF. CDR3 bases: TGTGCCAGCAGAGCGGACAGGGGGAATAGCAATCAGCCCCAGCATTTT.

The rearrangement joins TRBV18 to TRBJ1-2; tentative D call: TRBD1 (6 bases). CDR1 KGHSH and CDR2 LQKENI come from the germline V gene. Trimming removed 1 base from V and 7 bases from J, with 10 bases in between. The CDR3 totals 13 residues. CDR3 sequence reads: CASSPRTDLGYTF. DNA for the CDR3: TGTGCCAGCTCACCACGGACAGATCTTGGCTACACCTTC.

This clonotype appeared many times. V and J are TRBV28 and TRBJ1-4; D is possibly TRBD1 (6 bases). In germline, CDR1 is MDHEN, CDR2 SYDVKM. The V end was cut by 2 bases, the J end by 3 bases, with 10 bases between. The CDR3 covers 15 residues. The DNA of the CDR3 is TGTGCCAGCAGTTTAGATCAGGGGTCTAATGAAAAACTGTTTTTT. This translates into CASSLDQGSNEKLFF.

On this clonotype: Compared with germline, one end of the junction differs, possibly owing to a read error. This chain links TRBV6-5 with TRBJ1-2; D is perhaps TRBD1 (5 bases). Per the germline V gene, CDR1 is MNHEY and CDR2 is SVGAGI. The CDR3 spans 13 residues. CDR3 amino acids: CVSSNGGGYGYTF. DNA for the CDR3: TGTGTCAGCAGTAACGGGGGGGGCTATGGCTACACCTTC.

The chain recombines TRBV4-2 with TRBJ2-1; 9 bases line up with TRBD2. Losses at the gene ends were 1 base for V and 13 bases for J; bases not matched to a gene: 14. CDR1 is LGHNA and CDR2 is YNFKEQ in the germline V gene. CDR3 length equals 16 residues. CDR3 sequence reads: CASSQGSSGIYIEQFF. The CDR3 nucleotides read TGTGCCAGCAGCCAAGGGTCTAGCGGGATTTACATTGAACAGTTCTTC.

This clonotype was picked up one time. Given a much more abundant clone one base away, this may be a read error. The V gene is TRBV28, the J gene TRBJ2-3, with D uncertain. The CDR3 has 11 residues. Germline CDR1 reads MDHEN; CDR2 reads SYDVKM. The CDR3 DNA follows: TGTGCCAGCAGTTTAACAGATGCGCAGTATTTT. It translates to CASSLTDAQYF.

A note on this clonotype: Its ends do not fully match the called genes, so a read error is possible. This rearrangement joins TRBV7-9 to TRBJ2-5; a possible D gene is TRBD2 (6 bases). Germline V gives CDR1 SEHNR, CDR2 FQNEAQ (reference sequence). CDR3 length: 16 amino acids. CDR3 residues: CASSQEGTLERETQCF. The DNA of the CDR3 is TGTGCCAGCAGCCAAGAAGGGACTCTAGAACGGGAGACCCAGTGCTTC.

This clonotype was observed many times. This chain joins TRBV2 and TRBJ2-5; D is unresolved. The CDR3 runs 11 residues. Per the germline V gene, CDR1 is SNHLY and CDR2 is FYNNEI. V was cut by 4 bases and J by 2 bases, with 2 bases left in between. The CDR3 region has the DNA TGTGCCAGCAGTGCGCAAGAGACCCAGTACTTC. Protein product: CASSAQETQYF. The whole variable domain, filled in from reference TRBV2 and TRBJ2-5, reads EPEVTQTPSHQVTQMGQEVILRCVPISNHLYFYWYRQILGQKVEFLVSFYNNEISEKSEIFDDQFSVERPDGSNFTLKIRSTKLEDSAMYFCASSAQETQYFGPGTRLLVL.

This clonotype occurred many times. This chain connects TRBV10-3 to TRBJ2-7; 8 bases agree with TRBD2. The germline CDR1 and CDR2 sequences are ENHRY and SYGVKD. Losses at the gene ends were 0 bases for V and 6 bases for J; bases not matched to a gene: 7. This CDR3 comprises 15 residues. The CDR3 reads CAISESDGRAGEQYF. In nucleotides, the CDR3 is TGTGCCATCAGTGAGTCCGACGGGAGGGCGGGCGAGCAGTACTTC.

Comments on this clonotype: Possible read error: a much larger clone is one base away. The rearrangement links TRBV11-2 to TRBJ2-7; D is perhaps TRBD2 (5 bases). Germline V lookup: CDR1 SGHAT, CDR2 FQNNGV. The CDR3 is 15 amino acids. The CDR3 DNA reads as TGTGCCAGCAGCTTAGATCGAGGGCAGAGCTACGAGCATTACTTC. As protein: CASSLDRGQSYEHYF.

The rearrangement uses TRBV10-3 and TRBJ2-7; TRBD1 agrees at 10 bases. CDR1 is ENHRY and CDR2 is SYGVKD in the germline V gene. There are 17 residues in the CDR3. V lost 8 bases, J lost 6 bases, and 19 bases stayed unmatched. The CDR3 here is CAIGALPLGQGFGEQYF. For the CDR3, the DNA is TGTGCCATCGGTGCCCTTCCCCTGGGACAGGGGTTCGGCGAGCAGTACTTC.

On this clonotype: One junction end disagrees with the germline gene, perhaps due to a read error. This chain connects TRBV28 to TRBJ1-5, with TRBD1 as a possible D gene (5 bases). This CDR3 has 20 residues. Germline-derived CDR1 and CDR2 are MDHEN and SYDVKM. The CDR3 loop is CATSPGYEVLGDPIIQPQHF. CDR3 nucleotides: TGTGCCACCAGTCCAGGCTATGAAGTATTAGGGGACCCTATAATCCAGCCCCAGCATTTT.